The 10 T cell receptor beta chains reported below all come from one sample, sequenced in a study of blood T cell repertoires in COVID-19. Sequencing was performed with immunoSEQ multiplex PCR; in TCRdb, only in-frame clones are kept and a portion is missing. The repertoire holds 85,000 to 120,000 clones, with 87% as singletons. Sequencing was carried out using peripheral blood. The receptors originated from a woman in her fifties or sixties with COVID-19, enrolled during active disease.

V and J are TRBV5-1 and TRBJ2-5, with 9 bases matching TRBD2. V was clipped by 0 bases and J by 3 bases; unmatched bases: 9. The CDR3 loop spans 17 amino acids. Germline lookup yields CDR1 SGHRS and CDR2 YFSETQ. The CDR3 DNA follows: TGCGCCAGCAGCTTGGCTGGGCGGGTAGCGGGGGAAGAGACCCAGTACTTC. Translating gives CASSLAGRVAGEETQYF.

This clone was observed a single time. V and J are TRBV19 and TRBJ2-1, with 11 bases lining up with TRBD2. This CDR3 spans 15 amino acids. Germline V gene lookup returns CDR1 LNHDA and CDR2 SQIVND (reference sequence). V lost 6 bases, J lost 6 bases, and 7 bases stayed unmatched. CDR3 coding DNA: TGTGCCAGTAGGTTCACTAGCGGGGGTGTCAATGAGCAGTTCTTC. Its protein product is CASRFTSGGVNEQFF. Together with reference TRBV19 and TRBJ2-1, the CDR3 gives the full variable domain: DGGITQSPKYLFRKEGQNVTLSCEQNLNHDAMYWYRQDPGQGLRLIYYSQIVNDFQKGDIAEGYSVSREKKESFPLTVTSAQKNPTAFYLCASRFTSGGVNEQFFGPGTRLTVL.

The chain has TRBV4-1 and TRBJ1-3, with D possibly being TRBD1 (6 bases). With 0 bases removed from V and 7 bases from J, the gap between germline ends came to 16 bases. This CDR3 spans 16 amino acids. CDR1 and CDR2 from the germline V gene are MGHRA and YSYEKL. DNA for the CDR3: TGCGCCAGCAGCCAAGAATGGGGGCTAGATGGGAACACCATATATTTT. Residues: CASSQEWGLDGNTIYF.

The chain is built from TRBV30 and TRBJ2-7; 8 bases are a match to TRBD2. CDR3 length: 12 residues. Trimming took 7 bases from V and 5 from J; bases not matched to a gene: 7. CDR1 is GTSNPN and CDR2 is SVGIG in the germline V gene (reference sequence). CDR3 residues: CAYEAGVNEQYF. CDR3 DNA: TGTGCCTACGAAGCGGGGGTGAACGAGCAGTACTTC.

This sequence joins TRBV6-5 and TRBJ2-7, with a tentative D call TRBD1 (6 bases). Looked up from germline, CDR1 is MNHEY and CDR2 is SVGAGI. There are 12 residues in the CDR3. The ends were cut back, 7 bases at V and 2 bases at J, with 9 bases in the middle. For the CDR3, the DNA is TGTGCCAGCAAGCAGGGGCCCTACGAGCAGTACTTC. Its protein product is CASKQGPYEQYF.

The chain recombines TRBV7-9 with TRBJ2-5; 8 bases fit TRBD2. The germline V gene has CDR1 SEHNR and CDR2 FQNEAQ (reference sequence). The V gene end was trimmed by 2 bases and the J gene end by 2 bases; junction bases not matched to a gene: 7. This CDR3 has 16 residues. The DNA of the CDR3 is TGTGCCAGCAGCTTAATGGAGCGGGGGCCACAAGAGACCCAGTACTTC. This translates into CASSLMERGPQETQYF.

This clone was detected once. The CDR3 reads CASSLLPAGGEYEQYF. The DNA for the CDR3 is TGTGCCAGCAGCTTACTACCAGCGGGGGGTGAGTACGAGCAGTACTTC. V gene TRBV4-2 combines with J gene TRBJ2-7; 9 nucleotides line up with TRBD2. J gave up 4 bases and V 5 bases, and 12 bases lay outside the gene matches. This CDR3 is 16 amino acids long. Germline V gene data show CDR1 as LGHNA and CDR2 as YNFKEQ.

This CDR3 is CSVEGRGAFF. The CDR3 DNA reads as TGCAGCGTTGAAGGCCGGGGAGCTTTCTTT. This chain connects TRBV29-1 to TRBJ1-1, with no clear D. The length of the CDR3 is 10 residues. From germline, CDR1 is SQVTM and CDR2 ANQGSEA. V was cut by 1 base and J by 10 bases, with 7 bases left in between.

This chain connects TRBV6-5 to TRBJ1-2; 7 bases are a match to TRBD1. The trim removed 2 bases at V and 0 bases at J, leaving 6 bases unmatched. The CDR3 extends over 16 amino acids. The germline V gene has CDR1 MNHEY and CDR2 SVGAGI. The CDR3 region is CASSYRWTGPNYGYTF. The CDR3 bases are TGTGCCAGCAGTTACCGTTGGACAGGCCCTAACTATGGCTACACCTTC.

The chain links TRBV21-1 to TRBJ2-2; the table assigns TRBD1, which was not confirmed against the DNA. TRBV21-1 represents a pseudogene. The length of the CDR3 is 16 residues. In nucleotides, the CDR3 is TGTGCCAGCAGCGCTCGACAGGGGACGAACACCGGGGAGCTGTTTTTT. It specifies CASSARQGTNTGELFF.